This record looks at one TCR delta chain sequence and its context. Antigen: not known. The entry originates in a study of γδ T cells in repeated Plasmodium falciparum infection. Study as a whole: Sampling occurred at baseline, pre-infection for selected infections, and 21 days post-infection.

Study conclusions and caveats: Vgamma9/Vdelta2+ T cells showed a stable polyclonal repertoire with shared TCRgamma sequences.

Each sorted gammadelta sample had TRG and TRD chains sequenced. TCRdb re-identified clones in the multiplex PCR reads via CATT. The data contain about 57,000 delta-chain clones, approximately 1.5% of them singletons. There are 22 residues in the CDR3. From germline, CDR1 is TSWWSYY and CDR2 QGS. Trimming removed 0 bases from V and 0 bases from J; junction bases left unmatched: 20. Gammadelta T cells were flow-sorted from PBMC into Vgamma9/Vdelta2+ and Vdelta2-negative populations for bulk analysis. Sample: gamma-delta T cells from blood. This chain uses TRDV1 with TRDJ1, with 9 nucleotides matching TRDD3. This sequence was found in a pool of human donors (malaria-infected and uninfected, not separated). The CDR3 DNA is TGTGCTCTTGGGGAACTTACCCGTCATTACTGGGGGAGGGGTTGGGACACCGATAAACTCATCTTT. Residues: CALGELTRHYWGRGWDTDKLIF.